The TCR beta chain under discussion was sequenced for a study of PD-L1 blockade in urothelial cancer. Study-level background: Males with urothelial cancer arising in the bladder constituted about 85% of the roughly 29 patients. Median T cell yield from blood was over 130,000.

CDR3 length equals 15 residues. CDR1 LNHDA and CDR2 SQIVND come from the germline V gene (reference sequence). Losses at the gene ends were 5 bases for V and 5 bases for J; bases not matched to a gene: 2. As to time point: pretreatment peripheral blood. Between 1 and 8 samples per patient were obtained, pretreatment and on-treatment. The investigators introduced synthetic TCR analog templates into each PCR as spikes. Assay: immunoSEQ multiplex PCR; the TCRdb copy retains only in-frame clones and omits some. Found here are over 65,000 clones, about 90% of them singletons; the top ten hold around 4.8%. Sequencing used PBMCs, obtained around atezolizumab (anti-PD-L1) treatment. J is TRBJ2-2 and V is TRBV19; 13 nucleotides match TRBD2. This clonotype was sampled from a man aged 65-85 years with urothelial cancer. The CDR3 reads CASSSGLAGTGELFF. CDR3 in DNA: TGTGCCAGTAGTTCGGGACTAGCGGGGACCGGGGAGCTGTTTTTT.